This TCR beta chain came from a study of T cell repertoires in cytomegalovirus infection. The wider study: It was the public TCR beta signatures that indicated both CMV infection and matching HLA type.

This clonotype appeared a few times. The target antigen is unknown. Study results and limitations: Summed public TCR beta family frequency identified CMV carriers bearing the relevant HLA. The ex vivo response was dominated by HLA-C-restricted CMV-specific TCR beta clonotypes.

The germline gives CDR1 MNHEY, CDR2 SVGEGT. This CDR3 contains 15 residues. The V gene lost 2 bases and the J gene lost 0 bases, with 8 bases spanning the gap. Using its own MiXCR run on the reads, TCRdb lists one record per CDR3 protein. This sample yields about 440,000 distinct CDR3 sequences, of which approximately 31% are seen a single time; roughly 13% belongs to the top ten. The TCR was taken from a human donor in good health (CMV status not recorded). Some clones in this sample may be carry-over from other donors' samples. V usage is TRBV6-2 or TRBV6-3 and J usage is TRBJ1-3; no firm D call. Sequencing was carried out using PBMCs. CDR3 DNA sequence: TGTGCCAGCAGTTACGCGGAATTCTCTGGAAACACCATATATTTT. Its protein is CASSYAEFSGNTIYF.